The clone carrying this T cell receptor beta chain was detected ten times or more. Its antigen is currently unknown. The source of the sample is a study of identical twins. Study results and caveats: Beta out-of-frame sequences showed weaker excess twin sharing. With abundant cord blood beta clonotypes, insertions were fewer; memory repertoires showed no such pattern. Models predicted less out-of-frame TCR alpha sharing in monozygotic twins than was found.

One entry per CDR3 protein, called by TCRdb with MiXCR from the 5' RACE reads. The repertoire holds a few hundred thousand distinct CDR3 sequences, with around 9% as singletons. CDR1 MNHNS and CDR2 SASEGT come from the germline V gene. V lost 6 bases and J lost 0, with 10 bases in between. The CDR3 has 14 amino acids. The sequenced material came from naive T cells sorted from blood. The chain joins TRBV6-1 to TRBJ2-3; TRBD2 might be the D (6 bases). The receptor's source is a woman in her forties or fifties in good health. The CDR3 here is CASRGDWSTDTQYF. CDR3 nucleotides: TGTGCCAGCAGAGGGGACTGGAGCACAGATACGCAGTATTTT.